This entry lists 17 T cell receptor beta chains sequenced from one sample in a study of Ad26.COV2.S vaccination and SARS-CoV-2 variants. Produced via immunoSEQ multiplex PCR; TCRdb's table is partial and in-frame only. The repertoire holds about 94,000 clones, with approximately 82% as singletons. Here the sequenced sample was peripheral blood, taken after recovery from COVID-19. The receptors stem from a human donor who had recovered from COVID-19.

The chain has TRBV13 and TRBJ2-5; 10 nucleotides align to TRBD2. CDR1 and CDR2 from the germline V gene are PRHDT and FYEKMQ (reference sequence). This CDR3 comprises 17 residues. J gave up 1 base and V 1 base, and 6 bases lay outside the gene matches. The CDR3 coding sequence is TGTGCCAGCAGCTTAGTAGGGCTAGCGGGAGCCCAAGAGACCCAGTACTTC. It encodes CASSLVGLAGAQETQYF.

This sequence joins TRBV14 and TRBJ1-3; no clear D gene. The CDR3 is 15 amino acids. V lost 1 base and J lost 3, with 10 bases in between. The germline V gene encodes CDR1 SGHDN and CDR2 FVKESK. The CDR3: CASSQVKGIGNTIYF. In DNA, the CDR3 is TGTGCCAGCAGCCAAGTTAAAGGGATTGGAAACACCATATATTTT.

The chain has TRBV3-1 (or the pseudogene TRBV3-2) and TRBJ2-1; D is perhaps TRBD2 (5 bases). Per the germline V gene, CDR1 is LGHDT and CDR2 is YNNKEL (reference sequence). The CDR3 extends over 15 amino acids. The V and J ends lost 1 base and 9 bases respectively, with 16 bases between them. The chain's CDR3 is CASSQVGLEGLEQFF. The CDR3 DNA is TGTGCCAGCAGCCAAGTAGGTTTAGAGGGCCTTGAGCAGTTCTTC.

The V and J genes are TRBV7-2 and TRBJ2-3, with 10 bases that match TRBD2. The germline V gene encodes CDR1 SGHTA and CDR2 FQGNSA. CDR3 length: 17 residues. Trimming removed 8 bases from V and 0 bases from J; junction bases left unmatched: 11. CDR3 in amino acids: CASRPPGLAASTDTQYF. CDR3 in DNA: TGTGCCAGCCGACCCCCCGGACTAGCGGCTAGCACAGATACGCAGTATTTT.

The gene calls are TRBV4-1 and TRBJ2-3; the D is unclear. The V and J ends lost 1 base and 3 bases respectively, with 11 bases between them. Germline CDR1 is MGHRA and CDR2 is YSYEKL. This CDR3 is 15 amino acids long. In nucleotides, the CDR3 is TGCGCCAGCAGCCAAGGAGGTGTAGGGACAGATACGCAGTATTTT. This sequence encodes CASSQGGVGTDTQYF.

This clone was picked up many times. This chain joins TRBV4-1 and TRBJ2-7; 14 positions match TRBD2. Germline V lookup: CDR1 MGHRA, CDR2 YSYEKL. The V gene end was trimmed by 4 bases and the J gene end by 3 bases; junction bases not matched to a gene: 17. The CDR3 is 20 amino acids. CDR3 DNA sequence: TGCGCCAGCAGCCGTCAAATCCGCGGGACTAGCGGGAGTTTTTTCTACGAGCAGTACTTC. Its protein is CASSRQIRGTSGSFFYEQYF.

The chain uses TRBV7-4 and TRBJ1-5; TRBD1 might be the D (6 bases). Trimming took off 3 bases at V and 5 bases at J, with 11 bases between the two ends. CDR1 SGHVT and CDR2 SQSDAQ come from the germline V gene. The CDR3 is 14 residues long. The CDR3 DNA is TGTGCCAGCAGCTTGGGGGGGCTACATCAGCCCCAGCATTTT. Translating it yields CASSLGGLHQPQHF.

The J gene is TRBJ2-1, the V gene TRBV7-7; TRBD1 matches at 7 bases. The ends lost 6 bases at V and 4 bases at J; junction bases unmatched: 9. This CDR3 contains 15 residues. Germline values: CDR1 SSHAT, CDR2 FNYEAQ (reference sequence). DNA for the CDR3: TGTGCCAGCAGTCGTAACAGGGGCGGTTACAATGAGCAGTTCTTC. As protein: CASSRNRGGYNEQFF.

The rearrangement uses TRBV29-1 and TRBJ2-5; no reliable D call. V lost 4 bases to trimming and J lost 3 bases, with 18 bases between them. The CDR3 is made up of 15 amino acids. CDR1 and CDR2 (germline): SQVTM, ANQGSEA. This CDR3 reads CSVVRNRNPKETQYF. CDR3 bases: TGCAGCGTTGTTCGCAACCGCAACCCGAAAGAGACCCAGTACTTC.

The chain combines TRBV7-2 with TRBJ2-5, with 10 bases fitting TRBD2. CDR3 length: 19 residues. The junction had 17 bases not matched to a gene; V was cut back by 2 bases and J by 5 bases. CDR1 is SGHTA and CDR2 is FQGNSA in the germline V gene. DNA of the CDR3: TGTGCCAGCAGCTTAAAGAGGCGACTAGCGGGCGGAGGTATCGAGACCCAGTACTTC. Translated, it gives CASSLKRRLAGGGIETQYF.

CDR3 sequence (DNA): TGTGCCAGCAGTTTGTCCCGACGTAACGAGCAGTACTTC. Its translation: CASSLSRRNEQYF. The chain is built from TRBV27 and TRBJ2-7; no firm D call. The CDR3 has 13 amino acids. Trimming pared 3 bases from V and 5 bases from J, leaving 11 bases between. CDR1 and CDR2 from the germline V gene are MNHEY and SMNVEV (reference sequence).

The chain joins TRBV10-3 to TRBJ2-3; D might be TRBD1 or TRBD2, each matching 5 bases. Germline lookup yields CDR1 ENHRY and CDR2 SYGVKD. The CDR3 has 13 residues. Trimming took off 7 bases at V and 2 bases at J, with 10 bases between the two ends. The CDR3 loop reads CAITRGDTDTQYF. The DNA for the CDR3 is TGTGCCATCACGAGGGGAGACACAGATACGCAGTATTTT.

V and J are TRBV19 and TRBJ2-7; D is perhaps TRBD2 (5 bases). CDR3 length: 13 residues. CDR1 LNHDA and CDR2 SQIVND come from the germline V gene (reference sequence). V was cut by 1 base and J by 6 bases, with 10 bases left in between. This CDR3 reads CASSIGASTEQYF. CDR3 DNA: TGTGCCAGTAGTATAGGGGCTAGCACCGAGCAGTACTTC. The whole variable domain, remainder taken from reference TRBV19 and TRBJ2-7, is DGGITQSPKYLFRKEGQNVTLSCEQNLNHDAMYWYRQDPGQGLRLIYYSQIVNDFQKGDIAEGYSVSREKKESFPLTVTSAQKNPTAFYLCASSIGASTEQYFGPGTRLTVT.

The chain has TRBV19 and TRBJ1-2; TRBD1 matches at 7 bases. The CDR3 runs 14 residues. V gave up 6 bases and J gave up 2 bases; unmatched junction bases: 6. In germline, CDR1 is LNHDA, CDR2 SQIVND (reference sequence). The CDR3: CASRAQGINYGYTF. The CDR3 nucleotides read TGTGCCAGTAGGGCACAGGGGATAAACTATGGCTACACCTTC.

This clone appeared a few times. This chain uses TRBV3-1 (or the pseudogene TRBV3-2) with TRBJ1-1; D is possibly TRBD1 (5 bases). Between the trimmed V and J ends, which lost 4 bases and 9 bases, there was a span of 15 bases. This CDR3 is 13 amino acids long. Germline V gives CDR1 LGHDT, CDR2 YNNKEL (reference sequence). CDR3: CASSPLGGSKAFF. CDR3 in DNA: TGTGCCAGCAGCCCCTTGGGGGGGTCCAAAGCTTTCTTT.

The chain uses TRBV5-5 and TRBJ2-7, with D perhaps TRBD2 (6 bases). The CDR3 spans 16 residues. V lost 4 bases to trimming and J lost 2 bases, with 19 bases between them. Germline V CDR1 and CDR2: SGHKS, YYEKEE (reference sequence). In nucleotides, the CDR3 is TGTGCCAGCAGCCCGTCTGGAGGAGGGAAGACCTACGAGCAGTACTTC. It specifies CASSPSGGGKTYEQYF.

This chain's CDR3 is CAISESTGGRANEQFF. The CDR3 DNA sequence: TGTGCCATCAGTGAGTCTACTGGCGGGAGGGCCAATGAGCAGTTCTTC. V gene TRBV10-3 combines with J gene TRBJ2-1, with 9 bases fitting TRBD2. Germline-derived CDR1 and CDR2 are ENHRY and SYGVKD. This CDR3 is built from 16 residues. J was trimmed by 6 bases and V by 0 bases; bases with no gene match: 6.